These T cell receptor beta chains were read from a single sample in a study of cytomegalovirus exposure and HLA in healthy donors. Method: immunoSEQ multiplex PCR; TCRdb's copy keeps in-frame clones and lacks some. The sample spans 120,000 or so clones; the ten largest clones claim approximately 3.8%. What was sequenced was PBMCs. The receptors stem from a man between 18 and 35 years old in good health and CMV-seronegative. The CDR3 runs from the conserved cysteine through the conserved F or W. The D gene is left open where the match is weak.

J gene,V gene,CDR3 length,D gene,CDR3 protein,CDR3 DNA
TRBJ2-7,TRBV5-4,13,TRBD1,CASRRTGSYEQYF,TGTGCCAGCAGGAGGACAGGGTCCTACGAGCAGTACTTC
TRBJ2-3,TRBV29-1,12,-,CSIGNGGDTQYF,TGCAGCATTGGAAACGGGGGAGATACGCAGTATTTT
TRBJ1-2,TRBV5-1,14,TRBD1,CASSSTGDDYGYTF,TGCGCCAGCAGCTCGACAGGGGATGACTATGGCTACACCTTC
TRBJ2-1,TRBV2,14,-,CASSEILGVGEQFF,TGTGCCAGCAGTGAAATATTAGGAGTAGGAGAGCAGTTCTTC
TRBJ2-7,TRBV7-9,14,-,CASSFGTSRGEQYF,TGTGCCAGCAGCTTCGGGACTTCCCGGGGGGAGCAGTACTTC
TRBJ2-3,TRBV19,16,-,CATQQGAGGPTDTQYF,TGTGCCACCCAACAGGGGGCGGGAGGCCCCACAGATACGCAGTATTTT
TRBJ1-2,TRBV9,17,-,CASSPPSGRGANYGYTF,TGTGCCAGCAGCCCACCGTCGGGGAGGGGGGCCAACTATGGCTACACCTTC
TRBJ2-1,TRBV12-5,14,TRBD2,CASGLSSGYNEQFF,TGTGCTAGTGGTTTGAGTAGCGGGTACAATGAGCAGTTCTTC
TRBJ2-1,TRBV5-5,15,TRBD1,CASSSRTGGYNEQFF,TGTGCCAGCAGCAGCAGAACAGGGGGCTACAATGAGCAGTTCTTC
TRBJ2-7,TRBV5-1,17,TRBD1,CASSRGTGVPYPYEQYF,TGCGCCAGCAGCAGGGGAACAGGGGTCCCCTACCCATACGAGCAGTACTTC
TRBJ1-5,TRBV5-3,17,-,CARSRGRRSHSNQPQHF,TGTGCTAGAAGCCGGGGGAGGCGCAGCCATAGCAATCAGCCCCAGCATTTT
TRBJ2-5,TRBV7-6,15,-,CASSFGEKGGETQYF,TGTGCCAGCAGCTTTGGAGAGAAGGGAGGAGAGACCCAGTACTTC
TRBJ2-7,TRBV6-1,13,-,CASSERTDYEQYF,TGTGCCAGCAGTGAAAGGACAGACTACGAGCAGTACTTC
TRBJ1-3,TRBV11-2,16,-,CASSLIGETPGNTIYF,TGTGCCAGCAGCTTGATAGGGGAAACTCCTGGAAACACCATATATTTT
TRBJ2-6,TRBV28,20,-,CASSLGGISQYRSGANVLTF,TGTGCCAGCAGTTTAGGAGGGATCTCACAATATCGCTCTGGGGCCAACGTCCTGACTTTC
TRBJ2-2,TRBV18,14,-,CASSPNRDTGELFF,TGTGCCAGCTCACCAAACAGGGACACCGGGGAGCTGTTTTTT
TRBJ2-5,TRBV28,14,TRBD1,CASNSGTGTETQYF,TGTGCCAGCAATTCCGGGACAGGGACGGAGACCCAGTACTTC
TRBJ2-1,TRBV11-2,17,TRBD2,CASSRPGMSGGAAEQFF,TGTGCCAGCAGCCGCCCGGGGATGAGCGGGGGGGCGGCGGAGCAGTTCTTC
TRBJ2-2,TRBV19,16,TRBD1,CASIGTGTGGTGELFF,TGTGCCAGTATCGGAACCGGGACAGGGGGGACCGGGGAGCTGTTTTTT
TRBJ1-2,TRBV5-8,12,-,CASSFQIYGYTF,TGTGCCAGCAGCTTCCAGATTTATGGCTACACCTTC
TRBJ2-3,TRBV4-2,15,-,CASSQDFRTIDTQYF,TGTGCCAGCAGCCAAGATTTTAGGACTATAGATACGCAGTATTTT
TRBJ1-4,TRBV5-1,14,-,CASSFKPTNEKLFF,TGCGCCAGCAGCTTCAAGCCAACTAATGAAAAACTGTTTTTT
TRBJ2-5,TRBV19,13,TRBD2,CASSIPGRGTQYF,TGTGCCAGTAGTATCCCAGGGAGGGGGACCCAGTACTTC
TRBJ2-6,TRBV7-2,19,TRBD2,CASSPRPSGGAVGANVLTF,TGTGCCAGCAGCCCTCGTCCTAGCGGGGGGGCAGTTGGGGCCAACGTCCTGACTTTC
TRBJ2-1,TRBV20-1,11,-,CSAPGHNEQFF,TGCAGTGCCCCCGGTCACAATGAGCAGTTCTTC
TRBJ1-1,TRBV20-1,9,-,CSAPGEAFF,TGCAGTGCCCCGGGGGAGGCTTTCTTT
TRBJ1-5,TRBV6-1,15,-,CASRGSGVGNQPQHF,TGTGCCAGCAGAGGGTCAGGGGTTGGCAATCAGCCCCAGCATTTT